This T cell receptor (beta chain) comes out of a study of naive and memory T cell subsets. Four PCR rounds used nested alpha and beta constant region primers plus the SP2 primer. TCRdb re-analysed the 5' RACE reads in MiXCR, keeping a single row per CDR3 protein. The data show more than 50,000 distinct CDR3 sequences, about 7% seen once. In this sample, this clonotype turned up many times. Germline values: CDR1 SGHAT, CDR2 FQNNGV. The CDR3 totals 16 residues. V lost 7 bases and J lost 3, with 21 bases in between. An oligonucleotide containing a UMI was ligated to the 3' end of TCR cDNA. The chain recombines TRBV11-2 with TRBJ2-5; perhaps TRBD1 as D (6 bases). This clonotype was obtained from a male donor in good health. The CDR3 DNA reads as TGTGCCAGCATGTCTCTTCCGGGACACCTAGAAGAGACCCAGTACTTC. It codes for CASMSLPGHLEETQYF.